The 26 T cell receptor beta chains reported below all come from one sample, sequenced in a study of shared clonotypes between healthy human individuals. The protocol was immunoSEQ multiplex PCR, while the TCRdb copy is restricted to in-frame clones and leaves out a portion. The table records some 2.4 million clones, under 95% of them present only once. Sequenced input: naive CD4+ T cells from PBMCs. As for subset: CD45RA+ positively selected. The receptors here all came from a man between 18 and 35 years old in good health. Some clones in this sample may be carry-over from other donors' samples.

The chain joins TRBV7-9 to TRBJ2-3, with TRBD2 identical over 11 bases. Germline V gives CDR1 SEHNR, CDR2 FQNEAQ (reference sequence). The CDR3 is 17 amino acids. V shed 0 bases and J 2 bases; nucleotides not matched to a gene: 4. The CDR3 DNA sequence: TGTGCCAGCAGCTTAGCAACTAGCGGGAGTGTCACAGATACGCAGTATTTT. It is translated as CASSLATSGSVTDTQYF.

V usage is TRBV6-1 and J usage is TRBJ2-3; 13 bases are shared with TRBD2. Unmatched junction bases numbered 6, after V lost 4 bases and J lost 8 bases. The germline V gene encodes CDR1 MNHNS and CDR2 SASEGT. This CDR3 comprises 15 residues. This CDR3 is CASSATSGGIGTQYF. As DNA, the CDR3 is TGTGCCAGCAGTGCGACTAGCGGGGGGATCGGTACGCAGTATTTT.

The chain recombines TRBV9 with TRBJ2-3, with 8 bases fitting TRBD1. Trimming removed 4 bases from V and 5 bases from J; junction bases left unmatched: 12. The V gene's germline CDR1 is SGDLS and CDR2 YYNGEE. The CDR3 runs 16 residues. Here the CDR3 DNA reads TGTGCCAGCAGCCCCCGAACGCAGGGGGCGTTAGATACGCAGTATTTT. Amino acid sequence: CASSPRTQGALDTQYF.

CDR3 in DNA: TGCGCCAGCAGCGCAACAGTGTCTAACACTGAAGCTTTCTTT. This encodes CASSATVSNTEAFF. This chain connects TRBV5-1 to TRBJ1-1; D remains unclear. CDR1 and CDR2 from the germline V gene are SGHRS and YFSETQ. This CDR3 contains 14 residues. Trimming removed 4 bases from V and 2 bases from J, with 12 bases in between. The entire variable domain, with the rest obtained from reference TRBV5-1 and TRBJ1-1, is as follows: KAGVTQTPRYLIKTRGQQVTLSCSPISGHRSVSWYQQTPGQGLQFLFEYFSETQRNKGNFPGRFSGRQFSNSRSEMNVSTLELGDSALYLCASSATVSNTEAFFGQGTRLTVV.

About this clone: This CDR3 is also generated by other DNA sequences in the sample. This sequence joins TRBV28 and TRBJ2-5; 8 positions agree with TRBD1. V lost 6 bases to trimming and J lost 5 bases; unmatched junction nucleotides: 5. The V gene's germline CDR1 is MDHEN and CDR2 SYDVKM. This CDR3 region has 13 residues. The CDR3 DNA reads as TGTGCCAGCAGAACTCAGGGGGCCGAGACCCAGTACTTC. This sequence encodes CASRTQGAETQYF.

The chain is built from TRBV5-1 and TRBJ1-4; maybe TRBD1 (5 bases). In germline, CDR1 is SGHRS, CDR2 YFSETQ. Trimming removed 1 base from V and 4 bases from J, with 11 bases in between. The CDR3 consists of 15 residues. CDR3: CASSLWRGNNEKLFF. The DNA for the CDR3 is TGCGCCAGCAGCTTGTGGCGGGGGAATAATGAAAAACTGTTTTTT.

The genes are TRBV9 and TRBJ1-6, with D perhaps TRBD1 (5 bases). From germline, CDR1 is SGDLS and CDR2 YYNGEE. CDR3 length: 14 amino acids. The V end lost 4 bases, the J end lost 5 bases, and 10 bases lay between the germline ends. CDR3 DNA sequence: TGTGCCAGCAGCATTGACAGAAATAATTCACCCCTCCACTTT. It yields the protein CASSIDRNNSPLHF.

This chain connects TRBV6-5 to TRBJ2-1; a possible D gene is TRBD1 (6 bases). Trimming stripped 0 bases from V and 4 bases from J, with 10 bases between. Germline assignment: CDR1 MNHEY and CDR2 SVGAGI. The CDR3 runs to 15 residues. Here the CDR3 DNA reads TGTGCCAGCAGTTACTCAATTGACAGGTACAATGAGCAGTTCTTC. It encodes CASSYSIDRYNEQFF.

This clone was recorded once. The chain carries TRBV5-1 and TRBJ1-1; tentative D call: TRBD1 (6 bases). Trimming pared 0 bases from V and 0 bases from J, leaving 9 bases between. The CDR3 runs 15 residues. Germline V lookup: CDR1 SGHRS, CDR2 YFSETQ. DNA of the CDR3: TGCGCCAGCAGCTTGGACGCAGGGGTGAACACTGAAGCTTTCTTT. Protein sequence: CASSLDAGVNTEAFF.

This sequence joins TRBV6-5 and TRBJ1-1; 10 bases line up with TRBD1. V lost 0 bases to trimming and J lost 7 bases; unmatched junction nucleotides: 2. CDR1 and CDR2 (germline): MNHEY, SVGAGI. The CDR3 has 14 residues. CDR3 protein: CASSYSRTGGEAFF. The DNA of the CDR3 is TGTGCCAGCAGTTACTCAAGGACAGGGGGTGAAGCTTTCTTT.

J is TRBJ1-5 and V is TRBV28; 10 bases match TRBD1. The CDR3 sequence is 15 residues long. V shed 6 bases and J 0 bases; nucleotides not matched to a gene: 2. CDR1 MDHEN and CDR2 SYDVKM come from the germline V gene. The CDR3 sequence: CASRWDRGSNQPQHF. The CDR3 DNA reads TGTGCCAGCAGGTGGGACAGGGGTAGCAATCAGCCCCAGCATTTT.

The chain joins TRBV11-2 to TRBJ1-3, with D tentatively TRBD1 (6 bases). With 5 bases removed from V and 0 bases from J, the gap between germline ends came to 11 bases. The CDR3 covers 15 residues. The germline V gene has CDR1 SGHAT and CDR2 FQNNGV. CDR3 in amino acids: CASSPQGPSGNTIYF. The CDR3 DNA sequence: TGTGCCAGCAGCCCACAGGGTCCCTCTGGAAACACCATATATTTT.

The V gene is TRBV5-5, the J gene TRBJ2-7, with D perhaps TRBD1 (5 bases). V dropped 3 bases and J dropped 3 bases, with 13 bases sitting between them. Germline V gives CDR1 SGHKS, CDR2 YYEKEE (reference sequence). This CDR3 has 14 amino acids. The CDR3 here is CASSSGQGSYEQYF. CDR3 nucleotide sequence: TGTGCCAGCAGCTCAGGCCAGGGAAGCTACGAGCAGTACTTC. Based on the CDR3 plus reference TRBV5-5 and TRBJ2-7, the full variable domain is DAGVTQSPTHLIKTRGQQVTLRCSPISGHKSVSWYQQVLGQGPQFIFQYYEKEERGRGNFPDRFSARQFPNYSSELNVNALLLGDSALYLCASSSGQGSYEQYFGPGTRLTVT.

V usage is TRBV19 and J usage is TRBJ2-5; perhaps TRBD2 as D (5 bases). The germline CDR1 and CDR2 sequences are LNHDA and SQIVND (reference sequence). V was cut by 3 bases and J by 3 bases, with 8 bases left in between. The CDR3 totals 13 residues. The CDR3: CASSIRDEETQYF. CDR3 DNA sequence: TGTGCCAGTAGTATTCGGGATGAAGAGACCCAGTACTTC.

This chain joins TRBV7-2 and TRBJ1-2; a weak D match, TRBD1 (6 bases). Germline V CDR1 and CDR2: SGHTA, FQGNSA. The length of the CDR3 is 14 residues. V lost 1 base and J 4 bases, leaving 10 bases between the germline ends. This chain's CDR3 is CASSLGGRSYGYTF. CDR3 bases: TGTGCCAGCAGCTTAGGGGGGCGCAGCTATGGCTACACCTTC.

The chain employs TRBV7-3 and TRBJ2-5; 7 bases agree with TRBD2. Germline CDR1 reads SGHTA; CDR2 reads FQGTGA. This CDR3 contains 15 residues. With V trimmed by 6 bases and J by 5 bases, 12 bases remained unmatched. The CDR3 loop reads CASSLTGGLAETQYF. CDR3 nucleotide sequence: TGTGCCAGCAGTCTGACGGGGGGTCTCGCGGAGACCCAGTACTTC.

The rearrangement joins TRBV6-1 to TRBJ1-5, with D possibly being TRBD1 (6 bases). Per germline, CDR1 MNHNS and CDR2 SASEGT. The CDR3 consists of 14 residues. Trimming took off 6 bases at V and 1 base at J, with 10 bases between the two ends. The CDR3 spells CASSLDRSNQPQHF. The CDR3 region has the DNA TGTGCCAGCAGCCTTGACAGGAGCAATCAGCCCCAGCATTTT.

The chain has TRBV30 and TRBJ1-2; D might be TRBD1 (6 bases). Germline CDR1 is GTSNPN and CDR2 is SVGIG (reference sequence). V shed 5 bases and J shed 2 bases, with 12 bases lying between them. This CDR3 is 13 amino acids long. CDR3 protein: CAWGQQINYGYTF. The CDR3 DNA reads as TGTGCCTGGGGACAGCAAATAAACTATGGCTACACCTTC.

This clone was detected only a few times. The CDR3 nucleotides are TGTGCCAGCAGTGACCGACAGGGGCCTTCTAGCACAGATACGCAGTATTTT. It encodes CASSDRQGPSSTDTQYF. The chain links TRBV6-4 to TRBJ2-3, with 8 bases that match TRBD1. The CDR3 is made up of 17 amino acids. Germline CDR1 reads MRHNA; CDR2 reads SNTAGT. V was clipped by 2 bases and J by 0 bases; unmatched bases: 7.

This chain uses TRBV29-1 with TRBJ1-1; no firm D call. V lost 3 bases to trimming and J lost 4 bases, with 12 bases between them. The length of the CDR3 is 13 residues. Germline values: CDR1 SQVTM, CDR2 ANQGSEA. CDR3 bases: TGCAGCGTTGACCGGAACCAACTCACTGAAGCTTTCTTT. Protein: CSVDRNQLTEAFF.

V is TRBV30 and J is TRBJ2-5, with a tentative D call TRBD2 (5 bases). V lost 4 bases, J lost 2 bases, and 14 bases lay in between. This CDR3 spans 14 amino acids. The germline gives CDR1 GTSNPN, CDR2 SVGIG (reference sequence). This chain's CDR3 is CAWNRGSGQETQYF. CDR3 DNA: TGTGCCTGGAACAGAGGGAGCGGTCAAGAGACCCAGTACTTC.

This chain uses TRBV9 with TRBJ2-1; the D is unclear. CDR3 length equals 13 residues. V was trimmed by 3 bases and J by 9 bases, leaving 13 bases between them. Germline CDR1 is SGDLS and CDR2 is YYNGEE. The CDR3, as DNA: TGTGCCAGCAGCGACACCGTCGTCGGTGAGCAGTTCTTC. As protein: CASSDTVVGEQFF.

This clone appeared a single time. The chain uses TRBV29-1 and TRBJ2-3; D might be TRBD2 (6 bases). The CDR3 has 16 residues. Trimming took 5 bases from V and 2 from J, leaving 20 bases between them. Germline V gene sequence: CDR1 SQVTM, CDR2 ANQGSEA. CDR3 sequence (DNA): TGCAGCGTTTATGGTGAGCGGGCCCGACACACAGATACGCAGTATTTT. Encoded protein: CSVYGERARHTDTQYF.

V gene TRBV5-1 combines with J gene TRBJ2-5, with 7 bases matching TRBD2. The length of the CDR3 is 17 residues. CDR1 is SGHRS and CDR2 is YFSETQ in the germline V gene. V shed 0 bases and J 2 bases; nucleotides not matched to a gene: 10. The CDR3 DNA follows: TGCGCCAGCAGCTTGGAAAGGGGCGGGGGTACACAAGAGACCCAGTACTTC. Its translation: CASSLERGGGTQETQYF.

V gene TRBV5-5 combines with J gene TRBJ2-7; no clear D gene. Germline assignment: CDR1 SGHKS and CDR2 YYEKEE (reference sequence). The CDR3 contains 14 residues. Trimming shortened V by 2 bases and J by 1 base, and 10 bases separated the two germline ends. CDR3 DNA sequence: TGTGCCAGCAGCTTTAACGGGTTGTCCTACGAGCAGTACTTC. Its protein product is CASSFNGLSYEQYF.

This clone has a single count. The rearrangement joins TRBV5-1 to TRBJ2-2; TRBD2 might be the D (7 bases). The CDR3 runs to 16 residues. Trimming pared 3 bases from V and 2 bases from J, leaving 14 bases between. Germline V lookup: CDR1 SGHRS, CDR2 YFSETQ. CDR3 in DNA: TGCGCCAGCAGCTGGGGGGGCTCATACAACACCGGGGAGCTGTTTTTT. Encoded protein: CASSWGGSYNTGELFF.